These 16 T cell receptor beta chains share one sample of origin, sequenced in a study of blood T cells in healthy people across ages. Sample-barcoded 5' priming and a J-beta primer mix drove a second PCR of roughly 7 to 11 cycles. TCRdb processed the 5' RACE reads anew with MiXCR; each CDR3 protein has one entry. The sample contains some 710,000 distinct CDR3 sequences, about a fifth of which appear only once. Material for sequencing was blood. All receptors derive from a man aged 65 to 79 in good health.

The sample holds a few counts of this clonotype. The chain carries TRBV6-2 or TRBV6-3 and TRBJ2-2; perhaps TRBD2 as D (5 bases). Germline loops: CDR1 MNHEY, CDR2 SVGEGT. This CDR3 has 16 residues. V gave up 2 bases and J gave up 5 bases, with 15 bases separating them. Here the CDR3 DNA reads TGTGCCAGCAGTTACGGTTCTAGCCGACGGACCGGGGAGCTGTTTTTT. It is translated as CASSYGSSRRTGELFF.

This clonotype has just a few counts. The V gene is TRBV20-1, the J gene TRBJ1-4; D unresolved. V gave up 3 bases and J gave up 8 bases, with 19 bases separating them. Per germline, CDR1 DFQATT and CDR2 SNEGSKA (reference sequence). This CDR3 region has 15 residues. The CDR3 nucleotides are TGCAGTGCTAGTCTTGGTTTCGGTCGGTCGGAAAAACTGTTTTTT. Encoded protein: CSASLGFGRSEKLFF.

The chain joins TRBV11-2 to TRBJ2-3; unclear D gene. The V gene lost 10 bases and the J gene lost 7 bases, with 15 bases spanning the gap. Germline V gives CDR1 SGHAT, CDR2 FQNNGV. This CDR3 spans 12 amino acids. In DNA, the CDR3 is TGTGCCACCACCCGGTCGGAGAATACGCAGTATTTT. Protein: CATTRSENTQYF.

This clonotype was picked up many times. The V gene is TRBV9, the J gene TRBJ2-1; 8 bases match TRBD2. The ends lost 1 base at V and 3 bases at J; junction bases unmatched: 0. This CDR3 spans 14 amino acids. CDR1 is SGDLS, CDR2 YYNGEE, per germline. The CDR3 DNA follows: TGTGCCAGCAGCGTAAGCGGGGGCTACAATGAGCAGTTCTTC. Amino acids: CASSVSGGYNEQFF.

V usage is TRBV6-2 or TRBV6-3 and J usage is TRBJ2-3, with D tentatively TRBD1 (5 bases). Trimming removed 4 bases from V and 4 bases from J, with 15 bases in between. In germline, CDR1 is MNHEY, CDR2 SVGEGT. The CDR3 length is 15 residues. Here the CDR3 DNA reads TGTGCCAGCAGTTCGACAGCCTCACGGGCAGATACGCAGTATTTT. Its translation: CASSSTASRADTQYF.

This chain uses TRBV24-1 with TRBJ2-7, with TRBD1 matching over 9 bases. The last part of the DNA fits TRBJ2-1 better; the J call may be wrong. The CDR3 sequence is 15 residues long. Germline loops: CDR1 KGHDR, CDR2 SFDVKD. CDR3 DNA: TGTGCCACCAGTGATCATGGGACAGGGCTGGCTGAGCAGTTCTTC. The encoded protein is CATSDHGTGLAEQFF.

The chain joins TRBV4-3 to TRBJ2-2; 9 nucleotides line up with TRBD2. With V trimmed by 2 bases and J by 4 bases, 5 bases remained unmatched. The length of the CDR3 is 16 residues. In germline, CDR1 is LGHNA, CDR2 YSLEER. The CDR3 sequence: CASSQNRLAATGELFF. The CDR3 DNA reads TGCGCCAGCAGCCAAAACCGACTAGCGGCCACCGGGGAGCTGTTTTTT.

This chain uses TRBV5-1 with TRBJ2-3, with 11 bases lining up with TRBD1. This CDR3 region has 14 residues. V lost 3 bases and J lost 5; bases outside the gene matches: 2. Germline values: CDR1 SGHRS, CDR2 YFSETQ. This CDR3 is CASSWDRGIDTQYF. In DNA form, the CDR3 reads TGCGCCAGCAGCTGGGACAGGGGGATAGATACGCAGTATTTT.

The table lists this clonotype with a few counts. The chain carries TRBV5-1 and TRBJ2-7, with D perhaps assigned TRBD1 or TRBD2 (5 bases each). This CDR3 is 14 amino acids long. Germline CDR1 is SGHRS and CDR2 is YFSETQ. V gave up 5 bases and J gave up 5 bases, with 17 bases separating them. The CDR3 reads CASRIGDGRNEQYF. The CDR3 nucleotides read TGCGCCAGCAGGATCGGGGACGGACGGAACGAGCAGTACTTC.

The rearrangement links TRBV20-1 to TRBJ1-2, with D unclear. Trimming cost V 3 bases and J 8 bases, with 22 bases left between them. In germline, CDR1 is DFQATT, CDR2 SNEGSKA (reference sequence). The CDR3 has 15 residues. CDR3 loop: CSASPLVARVGGYTF. The CDR3 DNA sequence: TGCAGTGCTAGTCCCTTAGTCGCTAGGGTGGGAGGCTACACCTTC.

This clonotype was seen many times. V and J are TRBV6-5 and TRBJ1-2; 11 bases map to TRBD1. The CDR3 spans 15 residues. Trimming at V came to 6 bases and at J to 8 bases, leaving 11 bases not matched to a gene. CDR1 is MNHEY, CDR2 SVGAGI, per germline. The CDR3 nucleotides are TGTGCCAGCAGGTTCACCGGGACAGGGGGTAGGGGCTACACCTTC. This codes for CASRFTGTGGRGYTF.

The V call is TRBV12-3 or TRBV12-4, the J call TRBJ2-5, with D unclear. Trimming removed 1 base at V and 1 base at J, with 7 bases between. The CDR3 consists of 14 residues. CDR3: CASSLGELQETQYF. In DNA form, the CDR3 reads TGTGCCAGCAGTTTAGGTGAACTCCAAGAGACCCAGTACTTC.

The chain joins TRBV5-1 to TRBJ2-7, with a tentative D call TRBD2 (6 bases). Germline CDR1 and CDR2: SGHRS and YFSETQ. V was cut by 3 bases and J by 5 bases, with 15 bases left in between. The CDR3 is 14 amino acids. Here the CDR3 DNA reads TGCGCCAGCAGCTCGGGACTGGGTGGTAACGAGCAGTACTTC. It yields the protein CASSSGLGGNEQYF.

This clonotype showed up just a few times. Compared with germline, one end of the junction differs, possibly owing to a read error. The chain employs TRBV29-1 and TRBJ2-7, with D perhaps matching TRBD2 (5 bases). CDR1 SQVTM and CDR2 ANQGSEA come from the germline V gene. This CDR3 comprises 11 residues. The CDR3 region is CSAQSGWGVDF. CDR3 DNA: TGCAGCGCCCAATCGGGGTGGGGTGTCGACTTC.

The chain employs TRBV5-1 and TRBJ1-2; D unclear. V shed 4 bases and J shed 6 bases, with 13 bases lying between them. The V gene's germline CDR1 is SGHRS and CDR2 YFSETQ. The CDR3 has 13 amino acids. The CDR3, as DNA: TGCGCCAGCAGCCCCCTACCTAGAAATGGCTACACCTTC. Translating gives CASSPLPRNGYTF.

This clonotype was counted many times. The chain recombines TRBV12-3 or TRBV12-4 with TRBJ2-1, with D possibly being TRBD2 (7 bases). Trimming took off 1 base at V and 5 bases at J, with 12 bases between the two ends. The CDR3 is 15 residues long. The CDR3 coding sequence is TGTGCCAGCAGTTTAGAGGCGGGGGCCCACAATGAGCAGTTCTTC. Its protein product is CASSLEAGAHNEQFF.